The rows below give T cell receptor beta chains drawn from one sample of a study of blood T cell repertoires in COVID-19. Libraries were prepared by immunoSEQ multiplex PCR; TCRdb keeps only in-frame clonotypes and omits some of them. The top ten clones hold about 6.9% of a sample with 190,000 or so clones, just under 85% of them seen once. Source material: peripheral blood. The receptors originated from a human donor with acute or convalescent COVID-19. The donor label of this sample is uncertain. CDR3s include the opening cysteine and the closing phenylalanine or tryptophan. Fields, in order: V gene, D gene, clone size, J gene, CDR3 protein, CDR3 DNA. The D gene is left open where the match is weak. Size is omitted from some rows. Given values are once, few, many or a class for expanded clones.

>TRBV30|TRBD2|-|TRBJ2-7
CAWNPTSGGRGYEQYF
TGTGCCTGGAACCCGACTAGCGGGGGTCGGGGCTACGAGCAGTACTTC
>TRBV5-1|-|-|TRBJ1-1
CASSDSLGGTEAFF
TGCGCCAGCAGCGACTCCCTCGGGGGCACTGAAGCTTTCTTT
>TRBV25-1|TRBD1|few|TRBJ1-3
CASRSDRAHSGNTIYF
TGTGCCAGCAGGTCGGACAGGGCCCACTCTGGAAACACCATATATTTT
>TRBV5-1|TRBD1|-|TRBJ1-4
CASSVGQVTLINEKLFF
TGCGCCAGCAGCGTGGGACAGGTAACATTAATAAATGAAAAACTGTTTTTT
>TRBV4-1|TRBD1|-|TRBJ1-2
CASSQAGQGVEGYTF
TGCGCCAGCAGCCAAGCCGGACAGGGGGTGGAAGGCTACACCTTC
>TRBV5-1|TRBD1|-|TRBJ2-2
CASSSTGATNTGELFF
TGCGCCAGCAGCTCGACAGGGGCTACTAACACCGGGGAGCTGTTTTTT
>TRBV24-1|-|-|TRBJ2-5
CATRSSAAGETQYF
TGTGCCACCAGATCTAGCGCAGCGGGTGAGACCCAGTACTTC
>TRBV28|-|few|TRBJ1-3
CASSSPAGGNTIYF
TGTGCCAGCAGTTCCCCCGCAGGGGGAAACACCATATATTTT
>TRBV2|TRBD1|-|TRBJ1-5
CASSAQTGRINQPQHF
TGTGCCAGCAGTGCCCAGACAGGGAGGATAAATCAGCCCCAGCATTTT
>TRBV2|-|-|TRBJ2-4
CASSLTVTKNIQYF
TGTGCCAGCAGCCTGACAGTTACCAAAAACATTCAGTACTTC
>TRBV6-2/TRBV6-3|TRBD1|few|TRBJ1-2
CASSVPDRARDTF
TGTGCCAGCAGTGTCCCGGACAGGGCGAGGGACACCTTC
>TRBV7-9|-|many|TRBJ1-3
CASSLQGSSGNTIYF
TGTGCCAGCAGCTTACAGGGCTCCTCTGGAAACACCATATATTTT
>TRBV7-2|TRBD1|-|TRBJ1-4
CASSPRGQHRHSTNEKLFF
TGTGCCAGCAGCCCACGGGGACAGCATCGTCATTCAACTAATGAAAAACTGTTTTTT
>TRBV7-9|-|-|TRBJ2-5
CASSLGSAGRETQYF
TGTGCCAGCAGCTTAGGGTCGGCGGGGCGGGAGACCCAGTACTTC
>TRBV7-3|TRBD2|-|TRBJ2-1
CASSQGLAGEQFF
TGTGCCAGCAGCCAGGGACTAGCGGGAGAGCAGTTCTTC
>TRBV2|-|-|TRBJ2-5
CASSEVGGSQETQYF
TGTGCCAGCAGTGAAGTTGGGGGGAGCCAAGAGACCCAGTACTTC
>TRBV3-1/TRBV3-2|-|once|TRBJ2-3
CASSQDRDTQYF
TGTGCCAGCAGCCAAGATCGAGATACGCAGTATTTT
>TRBV2|TRBD1|-|TRBJ1-1
CASSANRGHTEAFF
TGTGCCAGCAGTGCTAACAGGGGCCACACTGAAGCTTTCTTT
>TRBV9|-|-|TRBJ2-2
CASSVEGTGAGELFF
TGTGCCAGCAGCGTAGAAGGGACGGGAGCCGGGGAGCTGTTTTTT
>TRBV27|-|-|TRBJ1-1
CATIPAGGDTEAFF
TGTGCCACTATCCCGGCCGGCGGGGACACTGAAGCTTTCTTT
>TRBV6-1|-|-|TRBJ1-5
CASSEAYARRQPQHF
TGTGCCAGCAGTGAAGCTTATGCTCGGAGGCAGCCCCAGCATTTT
>TRBV14|TRBD1|-|TRBJ2-2
CASSQDQGVYTGELFF
TGTGCCAGCAGCCAAGACCAGGGGGTATACACCGGGGAGCTGTTTTTT
>TRBV9|TRBD2|-|TRBJ2-3
CASSVGLAASTDTQYF
TGTGCCAGCAGCGTAGGACTAGCGGCTAGCACAGATACGCAGTATTTT
>TRBV6-2/TRBV6-3|TRBD1|-|TRBJ2-3
CASSYPNPGQGRTDTQYF
TGTGCCAGCAGTTACCCAAATCCGGGACAGGGAAGGACAGATACGCAGTATTTT
>TRBV7-9|-|few|TRBJ1-1
CASSPQTGVNTEAFF
TGTGCCAGCAGCCCCCAGACAGGCGTGAACACTGAAGCTTTCTTT
>TRBV4-3|-|-|TRBJ1-2
CASSQDLTLDGGVDGYTF
TGCGCCAGCAGCCAAGATCTTACTTTGGACGGCGGGGTGGATGGCTACACCTTC
>TRBV12-3/TRBV12-4|-|-|TRBJ2-3
CASSLVVDTQYF
TGTGCCAGCAGTTTAGTCGTAGATACGCAGTATTTT
>TRBV20-1|TRBD2|-|TRBJ2-1
CSASRAGGPHNEQFF
TGCAGTGCTAGTAGAGCGGGAGGGCCCCACAATGAGCAGTTCTTC
>TRBV12-3/TRBV12-4|TRBD1|-|TRBJ2-5
CASRIGQGETQYF
TGTGCCAGCAGGATTGGACAGGGAGAGACCCAGTACTTC
>TRBV27|-|-|TRBJ1-6
CASRWRFPYNSPLHF
TGTGCCAGCCGGTGGAGATTTCCCTATAATTCACCCCTCCACTTT
>TRBV19|TRBD1|-|TRBJ1-5
CASWDRGRQPQHF
TGTGCCAGTTGGGACAGGGGGCGGCAGCCCCAGCATTTT
>TRBV30|TRBD2|-|TRBJ2-5
CAWNPGTSGTPQYF
TGTGCCTGGAATCCCGGGACTAGCGGGACCCCCCAGTACTTC
>TRBV18|-|once|TRBJ2-1
CASSPQGGYNEQFF
TGTGCCAGCTCACCACAGGGGGGGTACAATGAGCAGTTCTTC
>TRBV18|TRBD1|-|TRBJ1-1
CASSPNDRDAFF
TGTGCCAGCTCACCAAACGACAGGGACGCTTTCTTT
>TRBV29-1|-|-|TRBJ1-1
CSVEVTGGGTEAFF
TGCAGCGTTGAAGTGACGGGGGGAGGAACTGAAGCTTTCTTT
>TRBV12-3/TRBV12-4|TRBD1|once|TRBJ1-2
CASSQTGSYGYTF
TGTGCCAGCAGTCAGACAGGGTCCTATGGCTACACCTTC
>TRBV6-1|-|-|TRBJ2-1
CASSERGRRTTGGNEQFF
TGTGCCAGCAGTGAACGGGGTAGGAGGACTACCGGCGGCAATGAGCAGTTCTTC
>TRBV6-6|-|-|TRBJ1-2
CASSTGHYGYTF
TGTGCCAGCTCTACAGGCCACTATGGCTACACCTTC
>TRBV7-9|TRBD2|few|TRBJ2-2
CASSLGLAGNTGELFF
TGTGCCAGCAGCTTGGGACTAGCGGGGAACACCGGGGAGCTGTTTTTT
>TRBV9|TRBD1|-|TRBJ1-2
CASSTPGQYYGYTF
TGTGCCAGCAGTACCCCGGGACAGTACTATGGCTACACCTTC
>TRBV5-5|-|-|TRBJ2-3
CASSHPGVTDTQYF
TGTGCCAGCAGCCATCCGGGGGTCACAGATACGCAGTATTTT
>TRBV10-3|-|-|TRBJ2-5
CAITAGAASGETQYF
TGTGCCATCACCGCGGGGGCGGCCTCGGGGGAGACCCAGTACTTC
>TRBV10-3|TRBD2|-|TRBJ2-7
CAISVGGTSGTEQYF
TGTGCCATCAGTGTTGGGGGGACTAGCGGGACCGAGCAGTACTTC
>TRBV19|-|-|TRBJ1-1
CASRQGMNTEAFF
TGTGCCAGTAGACAGGGTATGAACACTGAAGCTTTCTTT
>TRBV29-1|-|-|TRBJ2-3
CSVELDLTDTQYF
TGCAGCGTTGAGCTAGATCTCACAGATACGCAGTATTTT
>TRBV15|-|-|TRBJ2-5
CATSRDPPQSQETQYF
TGTGCCACCAGCAGAGACCCCCCACAGAGCCAAGAGACCCAGTACTTC
>TRBV18|-|once|TRBJ1-4
CASSPSLGATNEKLFF
TGTGCCAGCTCACCCAGTCTAGGTGCAACTAATGAAAAACTGTTTTTT
>TRBV10-3|-|-|TRBJ2-1
CAHQGSRSPYNEQFF
TGTGCCCATCAGGGCAGTCGCAGTCCCTACAATGAGCAGTTCTTC
>TRBV27|TRBD1|-|TRBJ1-5
CASSRGQGKGDSNQPQHF
TGTGCCAGCAGCCGCGGACAGGGGAAAGGGGATAGCAATCAGCCCCAGCATTTT
>TRBV18|TRBD2|-|TRBJ2-1
CASSPPGLGDNEQFF
TGTGCCAGCTCACCACCCGGACTAGGAGACAATGAGCAGTTCTTC
>TRBV12-3/TRBV12-4|-|few|TRBJ1-1
CASSWATAEAFF
TGTGCCAGCAGTTGGGCTACGGCTGAAGCTTTCTTT
>TRBV9|TRBD2|-|TRBJ2-2
CASSGLMTSGTPTGELFF
TGTGCCAGCAGCGGACTAATGACTAGCGGGACGCCCACCGGGGAGCTGTTTTTT